The TCR beta chain under discussion was sequenced for a study of blood T cell repertoires in COVID-19. Across the whole study: The cDNA or gDNA used as material had been derived from T cells, B-cell-depleted T cells, or PBMCs.

Here immunoSEQ multiplex PCR was the method, and the copy in TCRdb shows in-frame clones only, minus some. Of 400,000 to 450,000 clones listed, approximately 91% are singletons. Seattle researchers signed up patients amid active infection and tracked them longitudinally. Germline V gives CDR1 MNHEY, CDR2 SVGAGI. The CDR3 has 15 amino acids. The V end was cut by 0 bases, the J end by 4 bases, with 9 bases between. The chain recombines TRBV6-5 with TRBJ1-4, with a possible D match to TRBD1 (5 bases). Input material: peripheral blood. The clonotype originates from a woman aged 40 to 49 with COVID-19, enrolled during active disease. CDR3 residues: CASSYSTANNEKLFF. In DNA form, the CDR3 reads TGTGCCAGCAGTTACTCGACAGCCAATAATGAAAAACTGTTTTTT.